This is a list of T cell receptor beta chains from one sample in a study of CD4+ T cells in melanoma. Clones were read by immunoSEQ multiplex PCR, and TCRdb kept only the in-frame ones, dropping some. The sample records roughly 120,000 clones, about nine tenths being singletons. Sequenced input: peripheral blood. The receptors here all came from a human donor with melanoma. The CDR3 runs from the conserved cysteine through the conserved F or W.

J gene | V gene | CDR3 protein
TRBJ2-7 | TRBV20-1 | CSASGAYEQYF
TRBJ1-1 | TRBV4-2 | CASSQDRGNTEAFF
TRBJ2-3 | TRBV9 | CASSRSSTDTQYF
TRBJ1-5 | TRBV21-1 | CASSKKNGGRSNQPQHF
TRBJ2-5 | TRBV11-2 | CASSLTGTSRVWETQYF
TRBJ1-5 | TRBV29-1 | CSAREPNQPQHF
TRBJ1-6 | TRBV7-2 | CASSQGVSPLHF
TRBJ2-2 | TRBV7-9 | CASSLGASRMTGELFF
TRBJ2-3 | TRBV5-4 | CASSPPTERISTDTQYF
TRBJ1-2 | TRBV5-1 | CASSSGPNLYGYTF
TRBJ2-4 | TRBV6-1 | CASFSGGIAKNIQYF
TRBJ1-2 | TRBV27 | CASSPYDTTGPGGGYTF
TRBJ2-1 | TRBV10-3 | CAISESAGGGYNEQFF
TRBJ2-3 | TRBV7-2 | CATRSGGTDTQYF
TRBJ2-1 | TRBV2 | CASKGTSRLSEQFF
TRBJ1-4 | TRBV6-5 | CASREGPTNEKLFF
TRBJ1-3 | TRBV29-1 | CSVDGLPGNTIYF
TRBJ2-1 | TRBV7-2 | CASRATSGRNNEQFF
TRBJ2-1 | TRBV7-9 | CASSLVFGRDNEQFF
TRBJ2-5 | TRBV30 | CAWSQSGTKTLAQYF
TRBJ2-5 | TRBV10-3 | CAISESGGEGSETQYF
TRBJ2-7 | TRBV19 | CASSIVSGGYEQYF
TRBJ2-5 | TRBV5-1 | CASSLAGSGGAEETQYF
TRBJ2-6 | TRBV4-1 | CASSQDHPRGPGANVLTF
TRBJ1-1 | TRBV11-3 | CASSLLGGTEAFF
TRBJ2-1 | TRBV4-3 | CASSQDFGELADLLYNEQFF
TRBJ1-1 | TRBV6-5 | CASSYRVYTEAFF
TRBJ2-7 | TRBV9 | CASSPRDTYRSGYEQYF
TRBJ1-2 | TRBV28 | CASREGQGAGGYTF
TRBJ1-5 | TRBV7-2 | CASSLGGTQPQHF
TRBJ2-1 | TRBV27 | CASSLPSKAGAYNEQFF
TRBJ2-1 | TRBV4-2 | CASSQETYQFF
TRBJ1-1 | TRBV19 | CASSIGGGSTEAFF
TRBJ2-7 | TRBV11-1 | CASSSRAVYEQYF
TRBJ1-2 | TRBV6-5 | CASSLRIGNYGYTF
TRBJ2-7 | TRBV6-1 | CASSDPERGDEQYF
TRBJ1-1 | TRBV28 | CASSQTGGRGNTEAFF
TRBJ2-1 | TRBV15 | CATSRDITGDILFF
TRBJ2-1 | TRBV4-3 | CASSQLGYSYNEQFF
TRBJ2-5 | TRBV20-1 | CSATSGETQYF
TRBJ1-1 | TRBV19 | CASSRGGRDTEAFF
TRBJ2-1 | TRBV19 | CASSPGGPEQFF
TRBJ2-6 | TRBV29-1 | CSARSGANVLTF
TRBJ1-4 | TRBV7-2 | CASSTSGTGDEKLFF
TRBJ2-2 | TRBV6-1 | CASSEALAGGLVGELFF
TRBJ2-7 | TRBV5-1 | CASSLGGVLGAGRRYEQYF
TRBJ1-4 | TRBV19 | CASSIYPEKLFF
TRBJ2-3 | TRBV9 | CASSVEGLTDTQYF
TRBJ2-2 | TRBV7-6 | CASSSGASGRAFTGELFF
TRBJ2-7 | TRBV27 | CASSRGQFSYEQYF
TRBJ2-4 | TRBV27 | CASSSTRGNIQYF
TRBJ2-7 | TRBV6-5 | CASSFSGMSSEQYF